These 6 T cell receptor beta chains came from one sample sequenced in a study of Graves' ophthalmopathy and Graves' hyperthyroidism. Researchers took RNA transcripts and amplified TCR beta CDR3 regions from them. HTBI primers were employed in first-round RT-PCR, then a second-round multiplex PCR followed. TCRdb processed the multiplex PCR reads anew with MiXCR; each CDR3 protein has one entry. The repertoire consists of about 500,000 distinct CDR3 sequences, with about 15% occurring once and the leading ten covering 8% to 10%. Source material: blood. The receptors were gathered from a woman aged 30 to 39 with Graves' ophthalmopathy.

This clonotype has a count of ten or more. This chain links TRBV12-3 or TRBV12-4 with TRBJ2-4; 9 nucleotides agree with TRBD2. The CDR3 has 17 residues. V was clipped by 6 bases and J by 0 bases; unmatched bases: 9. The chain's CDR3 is CASSQARAGGAKNIQYF. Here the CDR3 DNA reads TGTGCCAGCAGCCAAGCACGAGCGGGGGGAGCCAAAAACATTCAGTACTTC.

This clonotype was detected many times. CDR3 residues: CASSGRQGSAQPQHF. DNA of the CDR3: TGTGCCAGCAGTGGTAGACAGGGGAGCGCTCAGCCCCAGCATTTT. The rearrangement uses TRBV6-1 and TRBJ1-5; the match to TRBD1 covers 8 bases. CDR3 size: 15 residues. CDR1 is MNHNS and CDR2 is SASEGT in the germline V gene. V trimming: 4 bases; J trimming: 6 bases; junction bases outside the gene matches: 8.

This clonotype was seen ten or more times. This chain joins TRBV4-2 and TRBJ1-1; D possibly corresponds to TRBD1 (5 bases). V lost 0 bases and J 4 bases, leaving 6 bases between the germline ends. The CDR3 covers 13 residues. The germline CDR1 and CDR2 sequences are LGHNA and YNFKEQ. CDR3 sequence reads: CASSQEGATEAFF. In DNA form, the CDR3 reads TGTGCCAGCAGCCAAGAAGGGGCCACTGAAGCTTTCTTT.

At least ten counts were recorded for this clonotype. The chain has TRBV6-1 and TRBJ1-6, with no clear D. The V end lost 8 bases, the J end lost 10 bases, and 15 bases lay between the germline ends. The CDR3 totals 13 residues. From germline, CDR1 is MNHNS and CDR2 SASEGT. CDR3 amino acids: CASLRDANSPLHF. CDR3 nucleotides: TGTGCCAGCCTACGGGATGCGAACTCACCCCTCCACTTT.

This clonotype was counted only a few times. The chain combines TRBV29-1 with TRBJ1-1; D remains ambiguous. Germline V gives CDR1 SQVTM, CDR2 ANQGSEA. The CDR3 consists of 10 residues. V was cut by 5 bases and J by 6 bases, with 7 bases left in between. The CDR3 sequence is CSVYKSEAFF. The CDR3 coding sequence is TGCAGCGTTTATAAATCTGAAGCTTTCTTT.

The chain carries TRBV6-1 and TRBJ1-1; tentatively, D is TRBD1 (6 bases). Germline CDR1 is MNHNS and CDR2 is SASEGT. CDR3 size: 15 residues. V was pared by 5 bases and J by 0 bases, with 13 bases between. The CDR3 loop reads CASSPYRDVNTEAFF. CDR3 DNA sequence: TGTGCCAGCAGTCCGTACAGGGACGTGAACACTGAAGCTTTCTTT.